These 10 T cell receptor beta chains came from one sample sequenced in a study of shared clonotypes between healthy human individuals. The naive CD8 fraction comprised CD45RO-negative cells positively selected for CCR7 and excluded terminally differentiated effector memory CD45RA+ cells. Some clones are missing from TCRdb's copy, which holds only in-frame ones; the method was immunoSEQ multiplex PCR. The sample holds millions of clones, roughly 95% seen once. Specimen: naive CD8+ T cells sorted from blood. Receptor source: a man between 18 and 35 years old in good health.

This clone was seen once. The rearrangement links TRBV28 to TRBJ2-7; TRBD2 agrees at 16 bases. CDR1 and CDR2 from the germline V gene are MDHEN and SYDVKM. The CDR3 length is 16 residues. The V and J ends lost 4 bases and 4 bases, in that order; junction bases with no gene match: 4. CDR3: CASSSGLAGGLYEQYF. In nucleotides, the CDR3 is TGTGCCAGCAGTTCGGGACTAGCGGGGGGGCTGTACGAGCAGTACTTC.

The chain combines TRBV7-9 with TRBJ2-1; D remains ambiguous. Trimming pared 2 bases from V and 0 bases from J, leaving 8 bases between. Germline assignment: CDR1 SEHNR and CDR2 FQNEAQ (reference sequence). The CDR3 covers 15 residues. This CDR3 reads CASSLKASSYNEQFF. The CDR3 DNA reads TGTGCCAGCAGCTTAAAGGCAAGCTCCTACAATGAGCAGTTCTTC.

V is TRBV27 and J is TRBJ2-2; TRBD2 agrees at 7 bases. The trim removed 2 bases at V and 7 bases at J, leaving 13 bases unmatched. The CDR3 sequence is 17 residues long. Looked up from germline, CDR1 is MNHEY and CDR2 is SMNVEV (reference sequence). In DNA, the CDR3 is TGTGCCAGCAGTTTAATTGCTAGCGGAGGGGTACACGGGGAGCTGTTTTTT. Protein product: CASSLIASGGVHGELFF.

The chain links TRBV6-5 to TRBJ2-2; TRBD1 agrees at 8 bases. This CDR3 region has 15 residues. Germline trimming cut 6 bases from V and 4 bases from J; bases unmatched to any gene: 7. In germline, CDR1 is MNHEY, CDR2 SVGAGI. The CDR3 loop is CASSLGQGITGELFF. CDR3 bases: TGTGCCAGCAGCCTCGGACAGGGTATCACCGGGGAGCTGTTTTTT.

The J gene is TRBJ1-1, the V gene TRBV4-3, with 8 bases matching TRBD1. Germline CDR1 and CDR2: LGHNA and YSLEER. This CDR3 comprises 17 residues. J lost 4 bases, V lost 0 bases, and 10 bases had no gene match. The CDR3 reads CASSQDPPGGIGTEAFF. CDR3 nucleotides: TGCGCCAGCAGCCAAGATCCTCCAGGGGGCATCGGCACTGAAGCTTTCTTT.

The chain has TRBV2 and TRBJ2-7; 16 bases line up with TRBD2. The CDR3 consists of 18 residues. The trim removed 3 bases at V and 2 bases at J, leaving 7 bases unmatched. Germline CDR1 and CDR2: SNHLY and FYNNEI. CDR3 in amino acids: CASSDGTSGGAKAYEQYF. The CDR3 DNA reads as TGTGCCAGCAGTGATGGGACTAGCGGGGGGGCCAAGGCCTACGAGCAGTACTTC. Complete variable domain (other parts from reference TRBV2 and TRBJ2-7): EPEVTQTPSHQVTQMGQEVILRCVPISNHLYFYWYRQILGQKVEFLVSFYNNEISEKSEIFDDQFSVERPDGSNFTLKIRSTKLEDSAMYFCASSDGTSGGAKAYEQYFGPGTRLTVT.

The chain uses TRBV2 and TRBJ2-2; D is ambiguous. V was shortened by 4 bases and J by 1 base, with 7 bases between the two germline ends. In germline, CDR1 is SNHLY, CDR2 FYNNEI. CDR3 size: 14 residues. CDR3 coding DNA: TGTGCCAGCAGTGTTGTGGGGAACACCGGGGAGCTGTTTTTT. The encoded protein is CASSVVGNTGELFF.

This clone was observed once. The rearrangement joins TRBV11-2 to TRBJ2-7; 7 bases agree with TRBD2. Germline assignment: CDR1 SGHAT and CDR2 FQNNGV. Trimming at V came to 1 base and at J to 7 bases, leaving 13 bases not matched to a gene. The CDR3 has 16 residues. The CDR3 DNA sequence: TGTGCCAGCAGCTTAGGTTCCGCGGGAGCATTGTGGGAGCAGTACTTC. It translates to CASSLGSAGALWEQYF.

CDR3 loop: CASSLHPMQGAGEKLFF. DNA of the CDR3: TGTGCCAGCAGCTTACACCCGATGCAGGGGGCTGGTGAAAAACTGTTTTTT. This rearrangement joins TRBV7-3 to TRBJ1-4; the match to TRBD1 covers 8 bases. V trimming: 2 bases; J trimming: 7 bases; junction bases outside the gene matches: 12. The V gene's germline CDR1 is SGHTA and CDR2 FQGTGA. This CDR3 has 17 residues.

V and J are TRBV5-6 and TRBJ1-2; D may be TRBD1 (5 bases). Looked up from germline, CDR1 is SGHDT and CDR2 is YYEEEE. The V end lost 0 bases, the J end lost 0 bases, and 12 bases lay between the germline ends. The CDR3 runs to 16 residues. The CDR3 region is CASSLVTAIANYGYTF. CDR3 in DNA: TGTGCCAGCAGCTTGGTGACAGCGATCGCTAACTATGGCTACACCTTC.